The entry below gives a single TCR beta chain sequence along with its context. Trimming pared 1 base from V and 4 bases from J, leaving 10 bases between. The CDR3 totals 14 residues. The germline V gene encodes CDR1 GTSNPN and CDR2 SVGIG (reference sequence). This sample was included in a study of blood T cell repertoires in COVID-19. The data were produced by immunoSEQ multiplex PCR, yet TCRdb's version contains in-frame clones alone and is incomplete. The sample comprises approximately 260,000 clones, 90% of which are singletons, and roughly 3.9% rests with the top ten. The clonotype originates from a woman in her 40s with acute or convalescent COVID-19. The sample taken for sequencing was peripheral blood. This chain links TRBV30 with TRBJ2-2; a possible D gene is TRBD2 (7 bases). The chain's CDR3 is CAWSAGGLTGELFF. The CDR3 DNA sequence: TGTGCCTGGAGTGCGGGGGGCCTCACCGGGGAGCTGTTTTTT.